Each of the 17 T cell receptor beta chains below was sequenced from the same sample in a study of CD8 T cells in ankylosing spondylitis. TCRdb re-derived calls from the 5' RACE reads in MiXCR, one entry per CDR3 protein. The table includes almost 30,000 distinct CDR3 sequences, 5.3% detected once. Sequenced: blood, either unsorted or a sorted T cell fraction (not recorded which). All receptors come from a female donor with ankylosing spondylitis or in good health (not recorded which).

CDR3 DNA sequence: TGTGCCAGCAGCGCGGGACAGGGGAACACAGATACGCAGTATTTT. Protein sequence: CASSAGQGNTDTQYF. The chain carries TRBV9 and TRBJ2-3; 10 nucleotides align to TRBD1. Germline loops: CDR1 SGDLS, CDR2 YYNGEE. The CDR3 is 15 residues long. V shed 3 bases, J shed 2 bases, and the junction held 3 bases outside the gene matches.

This clonotype was recorded at least ten times. The chain joins TRBV9 to TRBJ2-1; a possible D gene is TRBD2 (6 bases). CDR1 and CDR2 (germline): SGDLS, YYNGEE. The CDR3 totals 13 residues. V lost 5 bases to trimming and J lost 6 bases, with 12 bases between them. The CDR3 bases are TGTGCCAGCAGACGGCGGGACTCCAATGAGCAGTTCTTC. Its translation: CASRRRDSNEQFF.

Many counts were recorded for this clonotype. The gene calls are TRBV9 and TRBJ2-1, with TRBD2 matching over 9 bases. V trimming: 0 bases; J trimming: 2 bases; junction bases outside the gene matches: 0. Per the germline V gene, CDR1 is SGDLS and CDR2 is YYNGEE. The CDR3 runs 15 residues. The CDR3 protein is CASSVERGAYNEQFF. The DNA of the CDR3 is TGTGCCAGCAGCGTAGAGCGGGGGGCCTACAATGAGCAGTTCTTC. The whole variable domain, remainder taken from reference TRBV9 and TRBJ2-1, is DSGVTQTPKHLITATGQRVTLRCSPRSGDLSVYWYQQSLDQGLQFLIQYYNGEERAKGNILERFSAQQFPDLHSELNLSSLELGDSALYFCASSVERGAYNEQFFGPGTRLTVL.

This clonotype showed up many times. This chain joins TRBV9 and TRBJ2-3; TRBD2 aligns across 9 bases. CDR3 length: 14 amino acids. V lost 6 bases, J lost 6 bases, and 8 bases stayed unmatched. Germline-derived CDR1 and CDR2 are SGDLS and YYNGEE. As DNA, the CDR3 is TGTGCCAGCAAGCGGGAGGCCATGTCGGATACGCAGTATTTT. Its translation is CASKREAMSDTQYF. The whole variable domain, remainder taken from reference TRBV9 and TRBJ2-3, is DSGVTQTPKHLITATGQRVTLRCSPRSGDLSVYWYQQSLDQGLQFLIQYYNGEERAKGNILERFSAQQFPDLHSELNLSSLELGDSALYFCASKREAMSDTQYFGPGTRLTVL.

The sample holds many counts of this clonotype. The rearrangement uses TRBV9 and TRBJ2-3; tentatively, D is TRBD2 (6 bases). Germline CDR1 reads SGDLS; CDR2 reads YYNGEE. V was clipped by 6 bases and J by 2 bases, with 16 bases between them. This CDR3 contains 15 residues. CDR3 amino acids: CASTTRGEDTDTQYF. CDR3 nucleotides: TGTGCCAGCACGACGCGAGGGGAGGACACAGATACGCAGTATTTT.

There are many counts of this clonotype. This rearrangement joins TRBV9 to TRBJ2-1; 10 positions match TRBD2. CDR3 size: 16 residues. The V and J ends lost 0 bases and 6 bases, in that order; junction bases with no gene match: 6. Looked up from germline, CDR1 is SGDLS and CDR2 is YYNGEE. The DNA for the CDR3 is TGTGCCAGCAGCGTAGAGGCTAGCGGGAGACTCAATGAGCAGTTCTTC. Protein product: CASSVEASGRLNEQFF.

This clonotype has ten or more counts. V is TRBV9 and J is TRBJ2-7; maybe TRBD1 (5 bases). Germline V lookup: CDR1 SGDLS, CDR2 YYNGEE. This CDR3 region has 14 residues. Trimming stripped 4 bases from V and 1 base from J, with 12 bases between. CDR3 amino acids: CASSPRQPSYEQYF. CDR3 nucleotide sequence: TGTGCCAGCAGCCCCCGACAGCCTTCCTACGAGCAGTACTTC. The full variable domain, completed using reference TRBV9 and TRBJ2-7, is DSGVTQTPKHLITATGQRVTLRCSPRSGDLSVYWYQQSLDQGLQFLIQYYNGEERAKGNILERFSAQQFPDLHSELNLSSLELGDSALYFCASSPRQPSYEQYFGPGTRLTVT.

This clonotype has a count of ten or more. V is TRBV9 and J is TRBJ2-3, with 7 nucleotides matching TRBD2. This CDR3 comprises 14 residues. Germline lookup yields CDR1 SGDLS and CDR2 YYNGEE. With 5 bases clipped from V and 5 bases from J, the junction kept 8 bases outside the gene matches. The CDR3 sequence is CASRRDGGGDTQYF. The CDR3 bases are TGTGCCAGCAGGAGAGATGGGGGGGGAGATACGCAGTATTTT. Based on the CDR3 plus reference TRBV9 and TRBJ2-3, the full variable domain is DSGVTQTPKHLITATGQRVTLRCSPRSGDLSVYWYQQSLDQGLQFLIQYYNGEERAKGNILERFSAQQFPDLHSELNLSSLELGDSALYFCASRRDGGGDTQYFGPGTRLTVL.

The CDR3 sequence: CASSAPGLSTDTQYF. The CDR3 nucleotides are TGTGCCAGCAGCGCTCCGGGACTTAGCACAGATACGCAGTATTTT. The V call is TRBV9, the J call TRBJ2-3; TRBD2 might be the D (6 bases). Germline assignment: CDR1 SGDLS and CDR2 YYNGEE. V dropped 3 bases and J dropped 0 bases, with 11 bases sitting between them. This CDR3 contains 15 residues.

This clonotype was observed a handful of times. The chain has TRBV9 and TRBJ2-1, with D perhaps being TRBD1 or TRBD2 (6 bases each). The CDR3 has 14 amino acids. CDR1 and CDR2 (germline): SGDLS, YYNGEE. V gave up 4 bases and J gave up 7 bases, with 15 bases separating them. Here the CDR3 reads CASSSMGGPNEQFF. CDR3 DNA: TGTGCCAGCAGCTCAATGGGGGGCCCTAATGAGCAGTTCTTC.

This sequence joins TRBV9 and TRBJ2-3; D remains unclear. The germline gives CDR1 SGDLS, CDR2 YYNGEE. Trimming pared 1 base from V and 4 bases from J, leaving 16 bases between. CDR3 length: 16 amino acids. CDR3 nucleotides: TGTGCCAGCAGCGTATTGGACGATACGCTATCAGATACGCAGTATTTT. This gives the protein CASSVLDDTLSDTQYF.

By sample fraction, this clonotype is medium-sized. This chain connects TRBV21-1 to TRBJ2-7; the table's TRBD2 call for D was not verified on the DNA. TRBV21-1 is classified as a pseudogene. The CDR3 covers 14 residues. The chain's CDR3 is CASSNRDYSYEQYF. DNA of the CDR3: TGTGCCAGCAGCAACCGGGATTACTCCTACGAGCAGTACTTC.

This clonotype appeared many times. The chain combines TRBV9 with TRBJ2-3; D is tentatively TRBD1 or TRBD2 (5 bases each). Germline lookup yields CDR1 SGDLS and CDR2 YYNGEE. This CDR3 is 18 amino acids long. V gave up 0 bases and J gave up 4 bases, with 21 bases separating them. CDR3 DNA: TGTGCCAGCAGCGTAGGAAGTCTGAGGGACGAAAGACCAGATACGCAGTATTTT. The encoded protein is CASSVGSLRDERPDTQYF.

This clonotype was found many times. This chain uses TRBV9 with TRBJ1-2, with 8 bases that match TRBD1. The CDR3 sequence is 13 residues long. Germline CDR1 SGDLS, CDR2 YYNGEE. Germline trimming cut 2 bases from V and 5 bases from J; bases unmatched to any gene: 2. The CDR3 sequence is CASSVRQGYGYTF. In DNA form, the CDR3 reads TGTGCCAGCAGCGTTCGACAGGGGTATGGCTACACCTTC.

This clonotype came up many times. The CDR3, as DNA: TGTGCCAGCAGCGTAAGTGGGCTAGCGGGGGGTCCGAGCACAGATACGCAGTATTTT. Its translation is CASSVSGLAGGPSTDTQYF. The J gene is TRBJ2-3, the V gene TRBV9; 11 positions match TRBD2. Germline V gene lookup returns CDR1 SGDLS and CDR2 YYNGEE. After removal of 1 base from V and 0 bases from J, the junction contained 10 bases not matched to a gene. This CDR3 is 19 amino acids long.

This clonotype was counted at least ten times. The chain joins TRBV9 to TRBJ2-7; 8 nucleotides line up with TRBD1. Trimming removed 0 bases from V and 6 bases from J; junction bases left unmatched: 5. Looked up from germline, CDR1 is SGDLS and CDR2 is YYNGEE. The CDR3 has 14 residues. The CDR3 DNA reads TGTGCCAGCAGCGTAGAGGCACAGGGGGTCGAGCAGTACTTC. Its translation: CASSVEAQGVEQYF. The full variable domain, in which reference TRBV9 and TRBJ2-7 provide the parts outside the CDR3, is DSGVTQTPKHLITATGQRVTLRCSPRSGDLSVYWYQQSLDQGLQFLIQYYNGEERAKGNILERFSAQQFPDLHSELNLSSLELGDSALYFCASSVEAQGVEQYFGPGTRLTVT.

There are many counts of this clonotype. The chain recombines TRBV9 with TRBJ2-1; possibly TRBD2 for D (6 bases). The V end lost 4 bases, the J end lost 0 bases, and 11 bases lay between the germline ends. There are 15 residues in the CDR3. CDR1 and CDR2 from the germline V gene are SGDLS and YYNGEE. The CDR3 DNA reads as TGTGCCAGCAGCTCCGGAGGGAGCTCCTACAATGAGCAGTTCTTC. It is translated as CASSSGGSSYNEQFF.